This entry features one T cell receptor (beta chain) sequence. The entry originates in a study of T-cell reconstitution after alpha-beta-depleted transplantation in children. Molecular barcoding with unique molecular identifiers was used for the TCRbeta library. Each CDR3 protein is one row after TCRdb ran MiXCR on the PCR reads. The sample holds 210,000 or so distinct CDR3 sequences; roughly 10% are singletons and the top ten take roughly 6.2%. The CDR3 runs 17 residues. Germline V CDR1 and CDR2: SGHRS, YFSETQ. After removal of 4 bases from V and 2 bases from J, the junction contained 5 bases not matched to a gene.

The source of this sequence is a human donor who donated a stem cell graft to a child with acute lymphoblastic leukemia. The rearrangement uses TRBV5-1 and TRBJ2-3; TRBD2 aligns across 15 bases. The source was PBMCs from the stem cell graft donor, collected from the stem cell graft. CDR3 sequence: CASSPGLAGGSTDTQYF. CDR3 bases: TGCGCCAGCAGCCCGGGACTAGCGGGGGGATCCACAGATACGCAGTATTTT.